Listed below are T cell receptor beta chains from one sample, sequenced in a study of blood T cell repertoires in COVID-19. Assay: immunoSEQ multiplex PCR; the TCRdb copy retains only in-frame clones and omits some. The data show some 70,000 clones, 65% to 85% seen once. Sequencing used peripheral blood. The source of these receptors is a woman in her fifties or sixties with acute or convalescent COVID-19. CDR3s include the opening cysteine and the closing phenylalanine or tryptophan. A D gene is named only where the DNA matches it firmly. Where a row states a size, it is once, few, many or the class of an expanded clone; other rows omit it.

CDR3 protein	CDR3 DNA	clone size	V gene	J gene	D gene
CASSSPGLGIETQYF	TGTGCCAGTAGTTCTCCCGGACTTGGGATAGAGACCCAGTACTTC	-	TRBV19	TRBJ2-5	-
CASSEQTGNTEAFF	TGTGCCAGCAGTGAACAAACAGGGAACACTGAAGCTTTCTTT	-	TRBV2	TRBJ1-1	-
CASSTLVAGGPVGELFF	TGTGCCAGTAGTACCCTAGTAGCGGGAGGGCCCGTCGGGGAGCTGTTTTTT	-	TRBV19	TRBJ2-2	TRBD2
CASSLGAAGGLWYF	TGTGCCAGCAGCTTGGGAGCAGCGGGGGGGTTATGGTATTTT	once	TRBV5-8	TRBJ2-3	TRBD2
CASSPGLADGNEQFF	TGCGCCAGCAGCCCGGGGCTAGCGGATGGCAATGAGCAGTTCTTC	-	TRBV5-1	TRBJ2-1	TRBD2
CSVPTGSSYNEQFF	TGCAGCGTTCCAACCGGGAGCTCCTACAATGAGCAGTTCTTC	-	TRBV29-1	TRBJ2-1	-
CAISTSGGENEQFF	TGTGCCATCAGTACTAGCGGGGGGGAGAATGAGCAGTTCTTC	-	TRBV10-3	TRBJ2-1	TRBD2
CASSTQGTGETQYF	TGTGCCAGCAGTACACAGGGGACGGGAGAGACCCAGTACTTC	many	TRBV27	TRBJ2-5	TRBD1
CASSQQGQGVQGEQFF	TGTGCCAGCAGCCAACAAGGACAGGGGGTACAGGGTGAGCAGTTCTTC	-	TRBV13	TRBJ2-1	TRBD1
CASSFRDRPKEQYF	TGTGCCAGCAGCTTCCGGGACAGGCCGAAGGAGCAGTACTTC	-	TRBV5-6	TRBJ2-7	TRBD1
CASSLGLAYQETQYF	TGTGCCAGCAGCTTAGGGCTAGCGTACCAAGAGACCCAGTACTTC	once	TRBV7-2	TRBJ2-5	-
CASSQTPGQGADEQYF	TGCGCCAGCAGCCAAACCCCGGGACAGGGGGCCGACGAGCAGTACTTC	-	TRBV4-3	TRBJ2-7	TRBD1
CASSAQSNQPQHF	TGTGCCAGCAGTGCTCAGAGCAATCAGCCCCAGCATTTT	-	TRBV2	TRBJ1-5	-
CASSLQGQAYNEQFF	TGTGCCAGCTCACTCCAGGGACAGGCCTACAATGAGCAGTTCTTC	-	TRBV18	TRBJ2-1	TRBD1
CASSLARVDTEAFF	TGCGCCAGCAGCTTGGCCCGGGTCGACACTGAAGCTTTCTTT	-	TRBV5-1	TRBJ1-1	-
CASSSGVSTDTQYF	TGTGCCAGCAGCTCCGGGGTTAGCACAGATACGCAGTATTTT	-	TRBV7-7	TRBJ2-3	-
CASSPGRGMNSNQPQHF	TGTGCCAGCAGTCCCGGGAGGGGAATGAATAGCAATCAGCCCCAGCATTTT	-	TRBV28	TRBJ1-5	-
CAWRARQATNEKLFF	TGTGCCTGGAGAGCCCGACAGGCAACTAATGAAAAACTGTTTTTT	few	TRBV30	TRBJ1-4	-
CASSSSAARGGNEQFF	TGTGCCAGCAGTTCGAGTGCGGCGCGGGGGGGGAATGAGCAGTTCTTC	-	TRBV11-3	TRBJ2-1	TRBD2
CASSLDTGTEQFF	TGTGCCAGCAGCTTAGATACTGGTACTGAGCAGTTCTTC	-	TRBV7-2	TRBJ2-1	-
CASGGTGRFGNTIYF	TGTGCCAGCGGGGGGACAGGGCGTTTCGGAAACACCATATATTTT	-	TRBV2	TRBJ1-3	TRBD1
CASGDRVEETQYF	TGTGCCAGCGGAGACAGGGTTGAGGAGACCCAGTACTTC	-	TRBV6-5	TRBJ2-5	TRBD1
CASSAYLKGQGDEKLFF	TGTGCCAGTAGTGCCTACCTTAAGGGACAGGGAGATGAAAAACTGTTTTTT	-	TRBV19	TRBJ1-4	TRBD1
CASSHSFTTNEKLFF	TGTGCCAGCAGCCACTCCTTTACAACTAATGAAAAACTGTTTTTT	once	TRBV7-9	TRBJ1-4	-
CSVELRGTGDYGYTF	TGCAGCGTTGAACTCCGTGGGACAGGGGACTATGGCTACACCTTC	-	TRBV29-1	TRBJ1-2	TRBD1
CASSSSVAGNQPQHF	TGTGCCAGCAGCTCGTCTGTTGCAGGAAATCAGCCCCAGCATTTT	few	TRBV7-9	TRBJ1-5	-
CASENRGYSNQPQHF	TGCGCCAGCGAGAACAGGGGCTATAGCAATCAGCCCCAGCATTTT	-	TRBV23-1	TRBJ1-5	TRBD1
CASRGPASGSYEQYF	TGTGCCAGCAGGGGCCCGGCTAGCGGATCCTACGAGCAGTACTTC	-	TRBV11-2	TRBJ2-7	TRBD2
CASSHGLGLTDTQYF	TGTGCCAGCAGTCACGGACTAGGCCTGACAGATACGCAGTATTTT	-	TRBV6-2/TRBV6-3	TRBJ2-3	TRBD2
CASSLTGTGLYSTEAFF	TGCGCCAGCAGCTTGACTGGGACAGGGCTTTACTCCACTGAAGCTTTCTTT	once	TRBV5-1	TRBJ1-1	TRBD1
CASSSPRRTAQETQYF	TGTGCCAGCAGCTCACCCCGAAGGACAGCTCAAGAGACCCAGTACTTC	-	TRBV13	TRBJ2-5	-
CASSRGQGRTYNEQFF	TGTGCCAGCAGCAGGGGTCAGGGGCGTACCTACAATGAGCAGTTCTTC	once	TRBV5-4	TRBJ2-1	-
CASSQVLTGYSNYGYTF	TGCGCCAGCAGCCAAGTCCTAACAGGGTATTCTAACTATGGCTACACCTTC	-	TRBV4-1	TRBJ1-2	-
CASSPRGVAYEQYF	TGTGCCAGCAGCCCCCGCGGCGTCGCCTACGAGCAGTACTTC	-	TRBV3-1/TRBV3-2	TRBJ2-7	-
CASSQVGPGGYGYTF	TGTGCCAGCAGCCAAGTGGGCCCCGGAGGCTATGGCTACACCTTC	-	TRBV14	TRBJ1-2	-
CATTPDSQETQYF	TGTGCCACAACCCCGGACAGCCAAGAGACCCAGTACTTC	-	TRBV6-5	TRBJ2-5	-
CASNSRYSGINTGELFF	TGTGCCAGCAACTCACGTTATAGCGGTATAAACACCGGGGAGCTGTTTTTT	-	TRBV5-5	TRBJ2-2	-
CASSSDGTSGRSTLNTEAFF	TGTGCCAGCAGCTCAGACGGGACTAGCGGGAGGTCGACTTTGAACACTGAAGCTTTCTTT	-	TRBV7-3	TRBJ1-1	-
CASSVLSSDEQYF	TGTGCCAGTAGTGTCCTCTCTAGCGACGAGCAGTACTTC	once	TRBV19	TRBJ2-7	-
CASSETGQGTQAFF	TGTGCCAGCAGTGAGACCGGACAGGGCACACAAGCTTTCTTT	-	TRBV6-6	TRBJ1-1	TRBD1
CASSRTDLDEQFF	TGTGCCAGCAGTCGTACTGACTTGGATGAGCAGTTCTTC	-	TRBV7-3	TRBJ2-1	-
CASSFQVDTGELFF	TGTGCCAGCAGCTTTCAGGTGGACACCGGGGAGCTGTTTTTT	-	TRBV7-2	TRBJ2-2	-
CASSPWGGGQETQYF	TGTGCCAGCAGCCCATGGGGGGGAGGCCAAGAGACCCAGTACTTC	-	TRBV7-9	TRBJ2-5	TRBD2
CASSIRGDQPQHF	TGTGCCAGTAGTATACGGGGAGATCAGCCCCAGCATTTT	-	TRBV19	TRBJ1-5	-
CASSRGEGEKLFF	TGTGCCAGCTCACGAGGGGAGGGTGAAAAACTGTTTTTT	-	TRBV18	TRBJ1-4	-
CATSRDLGAGGNQPQHF	TGTGCCACCAGCAGAGATCTAGGGGCGGGGGGCAATCAGCCCCAGCATTTT	-	TRBV15	TRBJ1-5	-